This TCR beta chain was obtained from a study of blood T cell repertoires in COVID-19. Study-level information: Some COVID-19 samples were acute and others convalescent; all came from the United States, Italy and Spain. T cells, B-cell-depleted T cells, or PBMCs provided the cDNA or gDNA that served as material.

V dropped 10 bases and J dropped 9 bases, with 18 bases sitting between them. CDR3 length: 12 amino acids. CDR1 and CDR2 from the germline V gene are SNHLY and FYNNEI. Seattle cases were enrolled at active infection and followed longitudinally. This clone appeared once. Original processing methods: How many nucleated cells were present was estimated from reference gene primer amplification. Sequencing was performed with immunoSEQ multiplex PCR; in TCRdb, only in-frame clones are kept and a portion is missing. That table gives V, J and clone size, and the DNA gave D and trimming. The sample lists about 170,000 clones, 84% occurring once.

Sequenced sample: peripheral blood. This sequence originates from a woman aged 65 to 85 with COVID-19, enrolled during active disease. The rearrangement links TRBV2 to TRBJ2-5, with D possibly TRBD2 on 6 matching bases. The CDR3 loop reads CATREGPGAQYF. CDR3 nucleotides: TGTGCCACCCGCGAGGGGCCGGGAGCCCAGTACTTC.